This T cell receptor beta chain originates from a study of cytomegalovirus exposure and HLA in healthy donors. PCR involved 60 Vbeta and 13 Jbeta primers. Assay used: immunoSEQ multiplex PCR; TCRdb lists only in-frame clones, some missing. The data show approximately 150,000 clones, 70% to 90% seen once. The CDR3 covers 16 residues. V was clipped by 1 base and J by 7 bases, with 18 bases between them. Germline V gene data show CDR1 as LNHDA and CDR2 as SQIVND (reference sequence). The source is a man aged 25 to 40 in good health and CMV-seropositive. V and J are TRBV19 and TRBJ2-3; TRBD2 is a possible D gene (6 bases). Source material: PBMCs. In nucleotides, the CDR3 is TGTGCCAGTAGTATAGCGCCGGTTCAGGGAGGACATACGCAGTATTTT. Translated, it gives CASSIAPVQGGHTQYF.